Listed below are T cell receptor beta chains from one sample, sequenced in a study of cytomegalovirus exposure and HLA in healthy donors. Using immunoSEQ multiplex PCR, the repertoire was profiled, and TCRdb retains in-frame clones only, with some absent. The sample yields roughly 140,000 clones, of which the top ten take up around 0.96%. Sequencing used PBMCs. The receptors derive from a male donor in good health and CMV-seronegative. Both conserved end residues are part of each CDR3. Fields, in order: D gene, V gene, J gene, CDR3 protein, CDR3 DNA. The D gene is left open where the match is weak.

>TRBD1|TRBV19|TRBJ1-2
CASSPTGGEDGYTF
TGTGCCAGTAGTCCGACAGGGGGCGAAGATGGCTACACCTTC
>-|TRBV9|TRBJ2-5
CASSVDNRGTQYF
TGTGCCAGCAGCGTAGATAACCGGGGGACCCAGTACTTC
>-|TRBV13|TRBJ2-5
CATSRGGETQYF
TGTGCCACTTCACGAGGGGGAGAGACCCAGTACTTC
>TRBD2|TRBV28|TRBJ2-7
CARGTSGNYEQYF
TGTGCCAGAGGGACTAGCGGAAACTACGAGCAGTACTTC
>-|TRBV30|TRBJ2-7
CAWSGGPSYEQYF
TGTGCCTGGAGTGGGGGGCCTAGCTACGAGCAGTACTTC
>TRBD1|TRBV28|TRBJ1-1
CASSTPGQAPNTEAFF
TGTGCCAGCAGCACTCCCGGACAGGCTCCGAACACTGAAGCTTTCTTT
>-|TRBV7-9|TRBJ1-3
CASSTSGRGGNTIYF
TGTGCCAGCAGTACTTCCGGGCGGGGCGGAAACACCATATATTTT
>-|TRBV29-1|TRBJ1-1
CSVDRNTEAFF
TGCAGCGTTGACAGGAACACTGAAGCTTTCTTT
>-|TRBV20-1|TRBJ2-5
CSATNQGTQYF
TGCAGTGCAACCAATCAGGGGACCCAGTACTTC
>-|TRBV7-9|TRBJ2-7
CAGGRREYEQYF
TGTGCCGGAGGCCGGCGAGAGTACGAGCAGTACTTC
>-|TRBV5-1|TRBJ2-7
CASSIQGPEYEQYF
TGCGCCAGCAGCATACAGGGACCTGAGTACGAGCAGTACTTC
>TRBD1|TRBV7-9|TRBJ1-1
CASGDRDNTEAFF
TGTGCCAGCGGAGACAGGGATAACACTGAAGCTTTCTTT
>-|TRBV19|TRBJ1-1
CASRIDQGYTEAFF
TGTGCCAGTAGAATCGACCAGGGATACACTGAAGCTTTCTTT
>-|TRBV9|TRBJ2-2
CASSVARGGATLGELFF
TGTGCCAGCAGCGTAGCTAGGGGAGGAGCAACGTTAGGGGAGCTGTTTTTT
>-|TRBV5-1|TRBJ2-2
CASSLAPGTGELFF
TGCGCCAGCAGCTTGGCCCCAGGGACCGGGGAGCTGTTTTTT
>TRBD1|TRBV5-5|TRBJ2-4
CASSPPQGVNIQYF
TGTGCCAGCAGCCCCCCACAGGGGGTAAACATTCAGTACTTC
>-|TRBV15|TRBJ2-7
CATSRAVGVDEQYF
TGTGCCACCAGCAGAGCTGTGGGAGTAGACGAGCAGTACTTC
>TRBD1|TRBV7-2|TRBJ1-2
CASSSWGQGLTDYGYTF
TGTGCCAGCAGCTCTTGGGGACAGGGCCTGACGGATTATGGCTACACCTTC
>-|TRBV30|TRBJ1-5
CAWSTQGGPQHF
TGTGCCTGGAGCACACAGGGTGGGCCCCAGCATTTT
>TRBD2|TRBV7-9|TRBJ2-3
CASSFSGRADTQYF
TGTGCCAGCAGCTTCAGCGGGAGGGCCGATACGCAGTATTTT
>TRBD1|TRBV29-1|TRBJ2-6
CSVKNPSGTGGDPAGANVLTF
TGCAGCGTCAAAAACCCGTCCGGGACAGGGGGCGATCCTGCTGGGGCCAACGTCCTGACTTTC
>-|TRBV5-1|TRBJ2-1
CASSLEGTYNEQFF
TGCGCCAGCAGCTTGGAGGGGACTTACAATGAGCAGTTCTTC
>-|TRBV19|TRBJ1-3
CASSIGRTAGNTIYF
TGTGCCAGTAGTATCGGCCGGACAGCCGGAAACACCATATATTTT
>TRBD1|TRBV7-2|TRBJ1-2
CASSLATGLRGYTF
TGTGCCAGCAGCTTAGCGACAGGGCTGAGGGGCTACACCTTC
>TRBD1|TRBV5-1|TRBJ2-5
CASSSGTAQETQYF
TGCGCCAGCAGCTCCGGGACAGCCCAAGAGACCCAGTACTTC
>-|TRBV28|TRBJ1-2
CASSLGGSYGYTF
TGTGCCAGCAGTCTGGGGGGTAGCTATGGCTACACCTTC
>-|TRBV7-6|TRBJ2-1
CASSPGGSYNEQFF
TGTGCCAGCAGCCCCGGGGGCTCCTACAATGAGCAGTTCTTC
>-|TRBV5-4|TRBJ1-1
CASSLATGFGTEAFF
TGTGCCAGCAGCTTGGCTACAGGGTTTGGCACTGAAGCTTTCTTT
>TRBD1|TRBV5-6|TRBJ2-7
CASSLGGQGYEQYF
TGTGCCAGCAGCTTGGGGGGACAGGGCTACGAGCAGTACTTC
>-|TRBV19|TRBJ1-4
CASKRVGVEKLFF
TGTGCCAGTAAAAGGGTCGGGGTTGAAAAACTGTTTTTT
>-|TRBV6-1|TRBJ2-1
CASSEESGNYNEQFF
TGTGCCAGCAGTGAAGAGTCAGGGAACTACAATGAGCAGTTCTTC
>TRBD1|TRBV7-9|TRBJ2-3
CASSLAQGARDTQYF
TGTGCCAGCAGCTTAGCACAGGGGGCAAGGGATACGCAGTATTTT
>-|TRBV6-5|TRBJ2-2
CASSYGAVNTGELFF
TGTGCCAGCAGTTACGGGGCGGTTAACACCGGGGAGCTGTTTTTT
>TRBD1|TRBV18|TRBJ1-5
CASSPTGGGQPQHF
TGTGCCAGCTCACCTACAGGGGGCGGTCAGCCCCAGCATTTT
>-|TRBV30|TRBJ2-5
CAWSGGTGDETQYF
TGTGCCTGGAGTGGAGGGACTGGCGACGAGACCCAGTACTTC
>-|TRBV11-2|TRBJ2-1
CASSFAGRADEQFF
TGTGCCAGCAGCTTTGCGGGACGGGCGGATGAGCAGTTCTTC
>-|TRBV29-1|TRBJ1-1
CSVGAAEAFF
TGCAGCGTAGGGGCGGCTGAAGCTTTCTTT
>TRBD1|TRBV29-1|TRBJ1-1
CSVGGQGGTEAFF
TGCAGCGTTGGGGGACAGGGGGGGACTGAAGCTTTCTTT
>TRBD2|TRBV7-6|TRBJ2-1
CASSVTTSGSSYNEQFF
TGTGCCAGCAGCGTAACGACTAGCGGGAGTTCCTACAATGAGCAGTTCTTC
>TRBD1|TRBV5-1|TRBJ1-1
CASSSGTGVNTEAFF
TGCGCCAGCAGCAGCGGGACAGGGGTGAACACTGAAGCTTTCTTT
>TRBD1|TRBV28|TRBJ1-6
CASSSLGQDNSPLHF
TGTGCCAGCAGTTCGCTAGGACAGGATAATTCACCCCTCCACTTT
>TRBD1|TRBV6-6|TRBJ1-2
CASSYLDRGRGYTF
TGTGCCAGCAGTTACTTAGACAGGGGTCGTGGCTACACCTTC